The 27 T cell receptor beta chains in this list originate from one sample, sequenced in a study of immune cell composition in non-small cell lung cancer. Normal lung was taken at the farthest possible site, at least 3 cm from tumour. Some clones are missing from TCRdb's copy, which holds only in-frame ones; the method was immunoSEQ multiplex PCR. The table includes 3,000 to 4,500 clones, 70% to 75% detected once. The specimen sequenced was non-adjacent lung tissue. These receptors came from a human donor with non-small cell lung cancer.

The rearrangement uses TRBV19 and TRBJ1-5; no definite D call. Trimming removed 6 bases at V and 5 bases at J, with 14 bases between. Germline-derived CDR1 and CDR2 are LNHDA and SQIVND (reference sequence). The CDR3 spans 14 residues. CDR3 in DNA: TGTGCCAGTAGCCCTGATTCGAGCCATCAGCCCCAGCATTTT. Residues: CASSPDSSHQPQHF.

The chain is built from TRBV6-5 and TRBJ2-7; perhaps TRBD1 as D (6 bases). From germline, CDR1 is MNHEY and CDR2 SVGAGI. This CDR3 has 14 amino acids. V was trimmed by 5 bases and J by 7 bases, leaving 18 bases between them. The CDR3 protein is CASSTPDRVREQYF. The CDR3 DNA sequence: TGTGCCAGCAGTACGCCGGACAGAGTTAGAGAGCAGTACTTC.

CDR3 nucleotide sequence: TGTGCCAGCAATTGGGGACAGGGGCTAAATCAGCCCCAGCATTTT. Its protein product is CASNWGQGLNQPQHF. The genes are TRBV28 and TRBJ1-5; TRBD1 matches at 10 bases. CDR3 length equals 15 residues. V was clipped by 7 bases and J by 4 bases; unmatched bases: 7. Germline CDR1 and CDR2: MDHEN and SYDVKM.

This sequence joins TRBV2 and TRBJ2-3; 7 nucleotides line up with TRBD2. The germline CDR1 and CDR2 sequences are SNHLY and FYNNEI. The CDR3 extends over 16 amino acids. Trimming at V came to 8 bases and at J to 2 bases, leaving 13 bases not matched to a gene. The CDR3 here is CASAFLAGPDTDTQYF. The CDR3 DNA reads as TGTGCCAGCGCATTCTTAGCGGGCCCTGACACAGATACGCAGTATTTT.

The chain uses TRBV19 and TRBJ2-6; maybe TRBD1 (6 bases). This CDR3 has 15 amino acids. The ends were cut back, 1 base at V and 2 bases at J, with 6 bases in the middle. Germline CDR1 and CDR2: LNHDA and SQIVND (reference sequence). The CDR3 DNA follows: TGTGCCAGTAGTATAGGGGGGCCTGGGGCCAACGTCCTGACTTTC. Translating it yields CASSIGGPGANVLTF.

The chain joins TRBV28 to TRBJ2-2; 12 positions agree with TRBD2. J was trimmed by 8 bases and V by 3 bases; bases with no gene match: 10. This CDR3 has 17 amino acids. Germline V gene sequence: CDR1 MDHEN, CDR2 SYDVKM. The CDR3, as DNA: TGTGCCAGCAGTTTGTTCGATCTAGCGGGAGGGCCTGGGGAGCTGTTTTTT. This encodes CASSLFDLAGGPGELFF.

The genes are TRBV5-6 and TRBJ1-2; D is perhaps TRBD1 (5 bases). Germline V CDR1 and CDR2: SGHDT, YYEEEE. V gave up 4 bases and J gave up 4 bases, with 17 bases separating them. CDR3 size: 15 residues. This CDR3 is CASSTRGGRGYGYTF. CDR3 DNA: TGTGCCAGCAGCACCCGGGGGGGTCGGGGCTATGGCTACACCTTC.

This clone was seen just once. Mismatch with germline at one junction end may stem from a read error. This chain links TRBV7-2 with TRBJ2-7; 9 bases are a match to TRBD1. The CDR3 is made up of 14 amino acids. The germline V gene encodes CDR1 SGHTA and CDR2 FQGNSA. CDR3 protein: CASNLGTGPSEQYF. The DNA of the CDR3 is TGTGCCAGCAACTTAGGGACAGGGCCCTCCGAGCAGTACTTC. Looking up the rest from reference TRBV7-2 and TRBJ2-7 gives the full variable domain: GAGVSQSPSNKVTEKGKDVELRCDPISGHTALYWYRQSLGQGLEFLIYFQGNSAPDKSGLPSDRFSAERTGGSVSTLTIQRTQQEDSAVYLCASNLGTGPSEQYFGPGTRLTVT.

V is TRBV28 and J is TRBJ1-4, with a possible D match to TRBD1 (6 bases). CDR1 is MDHEN and CDR2 is SYDVKM in the germline V gene. Between the trimmed V and J ends, which lost 7 bases and 8 bases, there was a span of 17 bases. This CDR3 has 14 residues. The CDR3 protein is CASTPTGVWEKLFF. The CDR3 DNA reads as TGTGCCAGCACTCCGACAGGTGTATGGGAAAAACTGTTTTTT.

V and J are TRBV6-6 and TRBJ2-5, with TRBD2 identical over 7 bases. Germline-derived CDR1 and CDR2 are MNHNY and SVGAGI (reference sequence). Trimming cost V 5 bases and J 7 bases; bases outside gene matches: 10. The CDR3 has 14 amino acids. DNA for the CDR3: TGTGCCAGCAGTCACGTTCCGGGAGGTGTGACCCAGTACTTC. Its protein is CASSHVPGGVTQYF.

V and J are TRBV27 and TRBJ1-1, with D possibly being TRBD1 (5 bases). Germline V gene data show CDR1 as MNHEY and CDR2 as SMNVEV (reference sequence). The CDR3 runs to 13 residues. Trimming removed 5 bases at V and 6 bases at J, with 13 bases between. The CDR3 loop is CASSPAGGSEAFF. CDR3 DNA: TGTGCCAGCAGTCCCGCGGGGGGGTCTGAAGCTTTCTTT.

This rearrangement joins TRBV9 to TRBJ2-2; the D gene is possibly TRBD1 (6 bases). The germline gives CDR1 SGDLS, CDR2 YYNGEE. Trimming pared 3 bases from V and 6 bases from J, leaving 9 bases between. CDR3 size: 13 residues. The chain's CDR3 is CASSGGHAGELFF. The DNA for the CDR3 is TGTGCCAGCAGCGGGGGACACGCCGGGGAGCTGTTTTTT.

The table lists this clone with a count of one. The chain has TRBV29-1 and TRBJ2-1; 7 bases agree with TRBD2. From germline, CDR1 is SQVTM and CDR2 ANQGSEA. This CDR3 comprises 14 residues. The trim removed 5 bases at V and 9 bases at J, leaving 13 bases unmatched. For the CDR3, the DNA is TGCAGCGTTCGGCTGGCAGGGAGGGGTCGTGAGCAGTTCTTC. Its protein is CSVRLAGRGREQFF.

This clone was counted only a few times. The junction and the germline gene differ at one end; a read error may be behind it. The CDR3 nucleotides are TGTGCTAGCAGCTTAGTAGCGGGTAGCTCCTACAATGAGCAGTTCTTC. Protein product: CASSLVAGSSYNEQFF. The V call is TRBV7-7, the J call TRBJ2-1, with 7 positions matching TRBD2. CDR3 length: 16 amino acids. The germline gives CDR1 SSHAT, CDR2 FNYEAQ (reference sequence).

The J gene is TRBJ2-1, the V gene TRBV6-6; 10 bases are shared with TRBD1. The CDR3 has 14 residues. The V gene end was trimmed by 5 bases and the J gene end by 6 bases; junction bases not matched to a gene: 4. Germline V lookup: CDR1 MNHNY, CDR2 SVGAGI (reference sequence). The CDR3 coding sequence is TGTGCCAGCAGTACCCGGGACAGGGGCAATGAGCAGTTCTTC. It codes for CASSTRDRGNEQFF.

J is TRBJ1-5 and V is TRBV19; tentatively, D is TRBD1 (5 bases). This CDR3 is 14 amino acids long. Per germline, CDR1 LNHDA and CDR2 SQIVND (reference sequence). V lost 7 bases and J 7 bases, leaving 17 bases between the germline ends. CDR3 DNA: TGTGCCAGTACCCTAAGACAGCTCCAACAGCCCCAGCATTTT. It specifies CASTLRQLQQPQHF.

The rearrangement uses TRBV9 and TRBJ2-3; 14 positions match TRBD2. Per the germline V gene, CDR1 is SGDLS and CDR2 is YYNGEE. This CDR3 region has 18 residues. J gave up 1 base and V 4 bases, and 8 bases lay outside the gene matches. CDR3 nucleotide sequence: TGTGCCAGCAGCCCTCAAATGGGACTAGCGGGAGGCACAGATACGCAGTATTTT. Translating it yields CASSPQMGLAGGTDTQYF.

This clone came up a few times. The rearrangement joins TRBV7-8 to TRBJ1-2; maybe TRBD1 (6 bases). The CDR3 runs 12 residues. V was shortened by 3 bases and J by 5 bases, with 7 bases between the two germline ends. Germline V gene lookup returns CDR1 SGHVS and CDR2 FQNEAQ. The CDR3 region has the DNA TGTGCCAGCAGCTTTAGGGGGTATGGCTACACCTTC. Protein: CASSFRGYGYTF.

This clone was detected once. V is TRBV6-6 and J is TRBJ1-5; 7 bases agree with TRBD1. Germline V gives CDR1 MNHNY, CDR2 SVGAGI (reference sequence). V dropped 6 bases and J dropped 2; count of bases not matched to a gene: 7. The CDR3 length is 15 residues. The DNA for the CDR3 is TGTGCCAGCAGGAGACAGGGATGGGGCAATCAGCCCCAGCATTTT. Translated, it gives CASRRQGWGNQPQHF.

The genes are TRBV19 and TRBJ1-5; 8 bases line up with TRBD1. Looked up from germline, CDR1 is LNHDA and CDR2 is SQIVND (reference sequence). V lost 8 bases and J lost 6; bases outside the gene matches: 6. The CDR3 is 13 residues long. The DNA of the CDR3 is TGTGCCAGTGAGGACAGGGCGGGTCAGCCCCAGCATTTT. This gives the protein CASEDRAGQPQHF.

The V call is TRBV11-2, the J call TRBJ1-4; 8 nucleotides align to TRBD1. The CDR3 runs 14 residues. Trimming at V came to 6 bases and at J to 7 bases, leaving 7 bases not matched to a gene. Germline CDR1 reads SGHAT; CDR2 reads FQNNGV. CDR3 nucleotides: TGTGCCAGCAGTACCGGACAGGGCGTTGAAAAACTGTTTTTT. Encoded protein: CASSTGQGVEKLFF.

This clone was seen only a few times. The genes are TRBV19 and TRBJ2-5, with a weak D call TRBD2 (6 bases). Per the germline V gene, CDR1 is LNHDA and CDR2 is SQIVND (reference sequence). CDR3 length: 14 residues. V lost 3 bases and J lost 7, with 15 bases in between. CDR3 in amino acids: CASSILRDRGTQYF. DNA of the CDR3: TGTGCCAGTAGTATCTTGCGGGACCGGGGGACCCAGTACTTC.

This clone occurred a few times. The chain uses TRBV4-3 and TRBJ1-4; no definite D call. Trimming took 2 bases from V and 0 from J, leaving 10 bases between them. The germline CDR1 and CDR2 sequences are LGHNA and YSLEER. This CDR3 has 16 amino acids. CDR3 DNA sequence: TGCGCCAGCAGCCAACTGGCGAGGTCAACTAATGAAAAACTGTTTTTT. This sequence encodes CASSQLARSTNEKLFF.

In its sample, this clone was seen a few times. The chain combines TRBV2 with TRBJ2-1, with TRBD2 matching over 11 bases. The ends lost 9 bases at V and 8 bases at J; junction bases unmatched: 9. CDR1 is SNHLY and CDR2 is FYNNEI in the germline V gene. The CDR3 contains 14 residues. In nucleotides, the CDR3 is TGTGCCAGTTCGGCGACTAGCGGGATCTATGAGCAGTTCTTC. Its protein product is CASSATSGIYEQFF. The variable domain in full, completed from reference TRBV2 and TRBJ2-1, reads EPEVTQTPSHQVTQMGQEVILRCVPISNHLYFYWYRQILGQKVEFLVSFYNNEISEKSEIFDDQFSVERPDGSNFTLKIRSTKLEDSAMYFCASSATSGIYEQFFGPGTRLTVL.

The V call is TRBV9, the J call TRBJ2-7; 7 nucleotides agree with TRBD2. The junction had 3 bases not matched to a gene; V was cut back by 0 bases and J by 6 bases. This CDR3 contains 13 residues. Germline loops: CDR1 SGDLS, CDR2 YYNGEE. CDR3 DNA sequence: TGTGCCAGCAGCGTAGTGGGGGGGGGCGAGCAGTACTTC. Amino acid sequence: CASSVVGGGEQYF.

This chain uses TRBV2 with TRBJ1-2; D possibly corresponds to TRBD1 (6 bases). Germline V gene lookup returns CDR1 SNHLY and CDR2 FYNNEI. V shed 7 bases and J shed 2 bases, with 23 bases lying between them. The CDR3 contains 17 residues. CDR3 DNA: TGTGCCAGCACCAGCGGGAGACCGGGACACCCGAACTATGGCTACACCTTC. It codes for CASTSGRPGHPNYGYTF.

This chain joins TRBV30 and TRBJ2-1; D perhaps matches TRBD1 (5 bases). The CDR3 is made up of 13 amino acids. Trimming stripped 0 bases from V and 9 bases from J, with 12 bases between. Germline assignment: CDR1 GTSNPN and CDR2 SVGIG (reference sequence). The CDR3 reads CAWSVQEIGEQFF. The DNA for the CDR3 is TGTGCCTGGAGTGTACAGGAGATTGGTGAGCAGTTCTTC.